This entry lists 22 T cell receptor beta chains sequenced from one sample in a study. MiXCR, run by TCRdb on the 5' RACE reads, gives a single entry per CDR3 protein. The sample consists of under 45,000 distinct CDR3 sequences, around 20% of them appearing once. The sorted Tregs were CD4+CD25+CD127-/low cells. The sequencing sample was made of Tregs sorted from blood. The receptors were gathered from a female donor with breast cancer.

A few counts support this clonotype. This chain uses TRBV6-4 with TRBJ1-5; D unclear. With 0 bases removed from V and 3 bases from J, the gap between germline ends came to 12 bases. CDR3 size: 16 residues. Germline V gene sequence: CDR1 MRHNA, CDR2 SNTAGT. DNA for the CDR3: TGTGCCAGCAGTGACTCGCACAAGAGATTCAATCAGCCCCAGCATTTT. Protein: CASSDSHKRFNQPQHF.

The chain recombines TRBV2 with TRBJ2-5, with D perhaps matching TRBD2 (6 bases). V lost 4 bases, J lost 7 bases, and 19 bases lay in between. The CDR3 contains 15 residues. Looked up from germline, CDR1 is SNHLY and CDR2 is FYNNEI. This CDR3 is CASSGPSRFGGTQYF. The CDR3 region has the DNA TGTGCCAGCAGTGGCCCTTCTCGGTTCGGGGGGACCCAGTACTTC.

Many counts were recorded for this clonotype. This chain connects TRBV20-1 to TRBJ2-2; 12 bases match TRBD2. The ends lost 6 bases at V and 4 bases at J; junction bases unmatched: 12. This CDR3 is built from 17 residues. Germline-derived CDR1 and CDR2 are DFQATT and SNEGSKA (reference sequence). The CDR3, as DNA: TGCAGTGCCGCCTCTCTAGCGGGAGGGCCGGGCACCGGGGAGCTGTTTTTT. Translating it yields CSAASLAGGPGTGELFF.

This clonotype has just a few counts. The chain recombines TRBV9 with TRBJ1-2; D is unclear. Germline V gives CDR1 SGDLS, CDR2 YYNGEE. CDR3 length: 13 residues. Between the trimmed V and J ends, which lost 6 bases and 2 bases, there was a span of 11 bases. The CDR3 nucleotides read TGTGCCAGCAACCGGGATACCAACTATGGCTACACCTTC. Protein sequence: CASNRDTNYGYTF.

As concerns this clonotype: This may stem from a read error, because a much larger clone lies one nucleotide away. This chain uses TRBV29-1 with TRBJ2-7; D remains unclear. Per the germline V gene, CDR1 is SQVTM and CDR2 is ANQGSEA. The germline V and J ends were trimmed by 7 bases and 5 bases, with 12 bases remaining between them. This CDR3 region has 11 residues. The CDR3 sequence: CSAVMGHEQYF. The CDR3 nucleotides are TGCAGCGCGGTGATGGGCCACGAGCAGTACTTC.

The J gene is TRBJ2-2, the V gene TRBV30, with 9 nucleotides matching TRBD2. J gave up 6 bases and V 0 bases, and 5 bases lay outside the gene matches. This CDR3 region has 15 residues. Per germline, CDR1 GTSNPN and CDR2 SVGIG (reference sequence). CDR3 sequence: CAWSVRTSVSGELFF. In DNA form, the CDR3 reads TGTGCCTGGAGTGTGCGGACTAGCGTATCCGGGGAGCTGTTTTTT.

This clonotype was recorded at least ten times. In DNA, the CDR3 is TGTGCCAACCTAAATGCCGCTGGCTACACCTTC. Residues: CANLNAAGYTF. The V call is TRBV12-3 or TRBV12-4, the J call TRBJ1-2; no reliable D call. V shed 10 bases and J shed 7 bases, with 13 bases lying between them. This CDR3 has 11 amino acids.

The J gene is TRBJ1-2, the V gene TRBV20-1, with 9 nucleotides matching TRBD1. V lost 6 bases to trimming and J lost 6 bases; unmatched junction nucleotides: 14. The CDR3 consists of 15 residues. Germline V gene lookup returns CDR1 DFQATT and CDR2 SNEGSKA (reference sequence). The DNA of the CDR3 is TGCAGTGCCGTTATCTCGACAGGGGGGTTAAATGGCTACACCTTC. Amino acids: CSAVISTGGLNGYTF.

Notes on this clonotype: A much larger clone lies one base from this, so it may be a read error. The rearrangement joins TRBV7-6 to TRBJ2-7; 7 positions match TRBD2. The CDR3 covers 15 residues. Germline V gene data show CDR1 as SGHVS and CDR2 as FNYEAQ. CDR3 sequence reads: CVSSLGSGISYEQYF. The CDR3 DNA follows: TGTGTCAGCAGCCTCGGGAGCGGGATCTCCTACGAGCAGTACTTC.

This clonotype has a handful of counts. The rearrangement links TRBV7-8 to TRBJ2-5; 7 bases match TRBD1. The trim removed 5 bases at V and 0 bases at J, leaving 6 bases unmatched. The CDR3 is 15 residues long. The germline V gene has CDR1 SGHVS and CDR2 FQNEAQ. The CDR3 nucleotides read TGTGCCAGCAGCCCCGGGACAGCGAACCAAGAGACCCAGTACTTC. Translated, it gives CASSPGTANQETQYF.

This clonotype was seen more than once but under ten times. The chain links TRBV7-9 to TRBJ1-2; the D gene is possibly TRBD1 (6 bases). The CDR3 has 14 amino acids. The germline V gene encodes CDR1 SEHNR and CDR2 FQNEAQ (reference sequence). V lost 5 bases and J 8 bases, leaving 18 bases between the germline ends. The CDR3: CASSARLGAVGYTF. The CDR3, as DNA: TGTGCCAGCAGCGCCCGATTGGGGGCGGTAGGCTACACCTTC.

Turning to this clonotype: Likely a read error: the CDR3 ends without its conserved phenylalanine or tryptophan. The chain links TRBV7-9 to TRBJ2-1; weak D call: TRBD2 (6 bases). Germline V gene sequence: CDR1 SEHNR, CDR2 FQNEAQ (reference sequence). This CDR3 has 15 amino acids. Trimming pared 5 bases from V and 5 bases from J, leaving 16 bases between. CDR3 sequence (DNA): TGTGCCAGCAGCGCTAGGTGGGGGAGGAACAATGAGCAGTTCCTC. Protein: CASSARWGRNNEQFL.

This clonotype was seen ten or more times. The chain uses TRBV4-1 and TRBJ2-1, with unresolved D. The CDR3 sequence is 13 residues long. Germline CDR1 and CDR2: MGHRA and YSYEKL. Trimming stripped 1 base from V and 7 bases from J, with 8 bases between. CDR3 loop: CASSQVHANEQFF. CDR3 nucleotides: TGCGCCAGCAGCCAAGTTCATGCAAATGAGCAGTTCTTC.

The rearrangement joins TRBV4-1 to TRBJ2-3; TRBD2 matches at 7 bases. Germline CDR1 MGHRA, CDR2 YSYEKL. V lost 0 bases, J lost 2 bases, and 8 bases stayed unmatched. The CDR3 totals 17 residues. CDR3 loop: CASSQDRDYPTTDTQYF. The CDR3 DNA is TGCGCCAGCAGCCAAGATAGGGACTACCCAACCACAGATACGCAGTATTTT.

This chain connects TRBV12-3 or TRBV12-4 to TRBJ2-1; TRBD2 aligns across 7 bases. The junction had 4 bases not matched to a gene; V was cut back by 5 bases and J by 3 bases. The CDR3 covers 14 residues. The CDR3: CASSLRDYYNEQFF. The CDR3 bases are TGTGCCAGCAGTCTTCGGGACTACTACAATGAGCAGTTCTTC.

This chain links TRBV27 with TRBJ2-1; 7 bases line up with TRBD2. The V gene end was trimmed by 4 bases and the J gene end by 8 bases; junction bases not matched to a gene: 8. The CDR3 loop spans 14 amino acids. Germline V CDR1 and CDR2: MNHEY, SMNVEV (reference sequence). For the CDR3, the DNA is TGTGCCAGCAGTTCCTCTTTTGCGGGAGATGAGCAGTTCTTC. As protein: CASSSSFAGDEQFF.

This clonotype was counted only a few times. The chain couples TRBV7-9 to TRBJ1-2; D unresolved. The CDR3 length is 15 residues. Germline V gives CDR1 SEHNR, CDR2 FQNEAQ (reference sequence). Trimming removed 0 bases from V and 3 bases from J, with 11 bases in between. DNA of the CDR3: TGTGCCAGCAGCTTAGCTATGGGAAGATACTATGGCTACACCTTC. Translated: CASSLAMGRYYGYTF.

This chain connects TRBV12-3 or TRBV12-4 to TRBJ1-2, with no clear D. Trimming pared 5 bases from V and 5 bases from J, leaving 18 bases between. This CDR3 has 15 residues. CDR3 in DNA: TGTGCCAGCAGTCCGATATTAAAGCCTGGGTATGGCTACACCTTC. This sequence encodes CASSPILKPGYGYTF.

This clonotype has a count of ten or more. CDR3 amino acids: CASSRGGFSQPQHF. In nucleotides, the CDR3 is TGTGCCAGCAGCCGAGGGGGGTTCTCTCAGCCCCAGCATTTT. V usage is TRBV6-5 and J usage is TRBJ1-5; possibly TRBD1 for D (6 bases). CDR1 and CDR2 from the germline V gene are MNHEY and SVGAGI. The CDR3 extends over 14 amino acids. Trimming stripped 6 bases from V and 6 bases from J, with 15 bases between.

About this clonotype: A read error may be the cause here, since a much bigger clone is one base away. The rearrangement uses TRBV18 and TRBJ2-7, with 7 bases identical to TRBD1. There are 15 residues in the CDR3. Germline V CDR1 and CDR2: KGHSH, LQKENI. CDR3 sequence: CAGSPLAGGVDEQYF. CDR3 sequence (DNA): TGTGCCGGCTCACCACTCGCAGGGGGTGTCGACGAGCAGTACTTC. Looking up the rest from reference TRBV18 and TRBJ2-7 gives the full variable domain: NAGVMQNPRHLVRRRGQEARLRCSPMKGHSHVYWYRQLPEEGLKFMVYLQKENIIDESGMPKERFSAEFPKEGPSILRIQQVVRGDSAAYFCAGSPLAGGVDEQYFGPGTRLTVT.

This chain uses TRBV19 with TRBJ2-5, with TRBD1 as a possible D gene (5 bases). Germline V lookup: CDR1 LNHDA, CDR2 SQIVND (reference sequence). With 6 bases removed from V and 2 bases from J, the gap between germline ends came to 10 bases. The CDR3 is 13 residues long. The CDR3 here is CASSNQGQETQYF. DNA of the CDR3: TGTGCCAGTAGCAACCAGGGACAAGAGACCCAGTACTTC.

This chain joins TRBV5-1 and TRBJ2-2, with a possible D match to TRBD2 (5 bases). There are 15 residues in the CDR3. Trimming shortened V by 2 bases and J by 5 bases, and 13 bases separated the two germline ends. CDR1 is SGHRS, CDR2 YFSETQ, per germline. This CDR3 reads CASSLTGMWTGELFF. CDR3 DNA sequence: TGCGCCAGCAGCTTAACGGGAATGTGGACCGGGGAGCTGTTTTTT. The complete variable domain, with remaining parts taken from reference TRBV5-1 and TRBJ2-2, reads KAGVTQTPRYLIKTRGQQVTLSCSPISGHRSVSWYQQTPGQGLQFLFEYFSETQRNKGNFPGRFSGRQFSNSRSEMNVSTLELGDSALYLCASSLTGMWTGELFFGEGSRLTVL.